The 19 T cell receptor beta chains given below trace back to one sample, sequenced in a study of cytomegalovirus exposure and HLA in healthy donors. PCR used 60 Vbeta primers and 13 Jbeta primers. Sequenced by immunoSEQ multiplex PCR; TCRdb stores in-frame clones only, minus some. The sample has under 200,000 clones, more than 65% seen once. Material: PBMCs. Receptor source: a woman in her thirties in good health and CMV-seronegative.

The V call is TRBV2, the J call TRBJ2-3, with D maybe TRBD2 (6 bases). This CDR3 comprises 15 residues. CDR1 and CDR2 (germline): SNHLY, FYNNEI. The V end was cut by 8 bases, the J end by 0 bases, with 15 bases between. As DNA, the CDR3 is TGTGCCAGCTCCGAGGGACTTCCTAGCACAGATACGCAGTATTTT. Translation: CASSEGLPSTDTQYF.

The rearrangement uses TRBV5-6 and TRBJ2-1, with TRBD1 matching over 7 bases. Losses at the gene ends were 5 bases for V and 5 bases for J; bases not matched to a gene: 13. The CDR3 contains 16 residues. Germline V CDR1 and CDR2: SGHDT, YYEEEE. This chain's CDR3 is CASRRRDSYQNNEQFF. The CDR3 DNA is TGTGCCAGCAGACGCCGGGACAGCTACCAAAACAATGAGCAGTTCTTC.

The CDR3 region has the DNA TGTGCCAGCAGCCAGACTAGCGGGAGGTACGAGCAGTACTTC. This codes for CASSQTSGRYEQYF. The V gene is TRBV7-2, the J gene TRBJ2-7; the match to TRBD2 covers 13 bases. Per germline, CDR1 SGHTA and CDR2 FQGNSA. V shed 5 bases, J shed 4 bases, and the junction held 2 bases outside the gene matches. The CDR3 is 14 amino acids.

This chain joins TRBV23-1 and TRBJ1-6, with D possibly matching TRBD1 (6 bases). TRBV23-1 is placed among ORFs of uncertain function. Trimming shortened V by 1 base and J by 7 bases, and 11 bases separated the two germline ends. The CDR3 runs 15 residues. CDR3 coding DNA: TGCGCCAGCAGTCAATGTCTCCAGGGGAATTCACCCCTCCACTTT. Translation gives CASSQCLQGNSPLHF.

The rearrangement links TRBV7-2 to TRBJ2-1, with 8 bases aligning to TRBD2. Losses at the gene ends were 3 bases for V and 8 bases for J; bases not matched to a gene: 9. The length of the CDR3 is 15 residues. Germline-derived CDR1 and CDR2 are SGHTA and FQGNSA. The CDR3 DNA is TGTGCCAGCAGCTTGTCGAGCGGGAGTAACTATGAGCAGTTCTTC. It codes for CASSLSSGSNYEQFF.

The CDR3 bases are TGTGCCAGCAGCTTAGCCGGGACAGGGGGAACCGAGCAGTACTTC. Translation gives CASSLAGTGGTEQYF. The chain carries TRBV7-9 and TRBJ2-7, with 11 nucleotides matching TRBD1. The CDR3 contains 15 residues. Trimming removed 0 bases from V and 6 bases from J; junction bases left unmatched: 4. The germline V gene encodes CDR1 SEHNR and CDR2 FQNEAQ (reference sequence).

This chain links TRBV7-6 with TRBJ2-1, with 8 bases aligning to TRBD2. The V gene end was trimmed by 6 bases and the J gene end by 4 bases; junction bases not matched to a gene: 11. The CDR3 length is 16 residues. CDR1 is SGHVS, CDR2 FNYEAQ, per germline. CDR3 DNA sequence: TGTGCCAGCAGACGAAGAGCGGGGGCCCCATACAATGAGCAGTTCTTC. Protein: CASRRRAGAPYNEQFF. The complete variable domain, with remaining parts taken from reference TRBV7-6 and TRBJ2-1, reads GAGVSQSPRYKVTKRGQDVALRCDPISGHVSLYWYRQALGQGPEFLTYFNYEAQQDKSGLPNDRFSAERPEGSISTLTIQRTEQRDSAMYRCASRRRAGAPYNEQFFGPGTRLTVL.

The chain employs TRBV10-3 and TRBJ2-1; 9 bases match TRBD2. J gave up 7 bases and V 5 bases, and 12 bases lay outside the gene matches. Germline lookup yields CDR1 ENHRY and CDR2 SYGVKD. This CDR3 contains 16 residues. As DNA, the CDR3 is TGTGCCATCAGTTCGAACGTGGCGGGGGGGCCGAATGAGCAGTTCTTC. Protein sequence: CAISSNVAGGPNEQFF.

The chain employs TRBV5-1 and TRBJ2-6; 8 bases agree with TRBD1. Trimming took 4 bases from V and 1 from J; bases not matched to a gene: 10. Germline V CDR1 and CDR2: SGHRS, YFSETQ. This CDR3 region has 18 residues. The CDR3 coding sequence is TGCGCCAGCAGCGCCCCCCAGGGGGCGCTGTCTGGGGCCAACGTCCTGACTTTC. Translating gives CASSAPQGALSGANVLTF.

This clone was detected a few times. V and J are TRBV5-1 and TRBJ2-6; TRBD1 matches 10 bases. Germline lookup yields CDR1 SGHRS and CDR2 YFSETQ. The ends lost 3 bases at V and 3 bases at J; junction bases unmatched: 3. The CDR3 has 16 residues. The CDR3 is CASSWTGGGGANVLTF. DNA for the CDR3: TGCGCCAGCAGCTGGACAGGGGGTGGTGGGGCCAACGTCCTGACTTTC.

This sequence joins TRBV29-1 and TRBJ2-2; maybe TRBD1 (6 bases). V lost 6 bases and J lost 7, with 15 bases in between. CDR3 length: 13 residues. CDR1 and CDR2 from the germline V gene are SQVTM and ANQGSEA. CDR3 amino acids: CSVMVGGVGELFF. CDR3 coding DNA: TGCAGCGTAATGGTAGGGGGAGTCGGGGAGCTGTTTTTT.

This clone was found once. CDR3 protein: CASSLLRESSYNEQFF. The CDR3 nucleotides read TGTGCCAGCAGCTTATTGAGGGAGAGCTCCTACAATGAGCAGTTCTTC. The J gene is TRBJ2-1, the V gene TRBV7-9; maybe TRBD2 (5 bases). Trimming took 2 bases from V and 0 from J, leaving 11 bases between them. This CDR3 is 16 amino acids long. Germline V CDR1 and CDR2: SEHNR, FQNEAQ (reference sequence).

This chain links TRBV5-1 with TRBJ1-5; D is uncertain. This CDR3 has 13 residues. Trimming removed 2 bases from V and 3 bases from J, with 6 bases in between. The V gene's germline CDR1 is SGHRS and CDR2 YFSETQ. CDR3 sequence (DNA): TGCGCCAGCAGCTTACAGCCCAATCAGCCCCAGCATTTT. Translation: CASSLQPNQPQHF.

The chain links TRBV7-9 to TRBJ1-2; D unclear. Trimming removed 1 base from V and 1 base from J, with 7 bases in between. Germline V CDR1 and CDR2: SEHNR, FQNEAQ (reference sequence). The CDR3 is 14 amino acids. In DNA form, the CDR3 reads TGTGCCAGCAGCTTAGATGGCATTAACTATGGCTACACCTTC. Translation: CASSLDGINYGYTF.

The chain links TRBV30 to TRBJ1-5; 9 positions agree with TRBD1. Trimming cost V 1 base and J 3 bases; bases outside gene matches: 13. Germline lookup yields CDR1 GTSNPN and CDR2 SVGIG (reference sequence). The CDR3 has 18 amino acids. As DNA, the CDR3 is TGTGCCTGGAGTGGCCGTGGTTGGGGGACAGGGCTCAATCAGCCCCAGCATTTT. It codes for CAWSGRGWGTGLNQPQHF.

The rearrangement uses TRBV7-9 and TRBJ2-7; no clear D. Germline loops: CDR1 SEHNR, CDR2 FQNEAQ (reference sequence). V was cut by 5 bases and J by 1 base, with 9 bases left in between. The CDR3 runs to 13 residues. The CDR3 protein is CASSAGLSYEQYF. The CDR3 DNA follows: TGTGCCAGCAGCGCCGGGTTATCCTACGAGCAGTACTTC.

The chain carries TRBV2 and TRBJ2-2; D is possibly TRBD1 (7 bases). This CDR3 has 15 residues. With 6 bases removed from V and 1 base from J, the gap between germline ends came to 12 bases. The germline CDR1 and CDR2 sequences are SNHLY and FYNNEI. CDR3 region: CASRDQGGNTGELFF. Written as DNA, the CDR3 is TGTGCCAGCAGGGATCAGGGGGGGAACACCGGGGAGCTGTTTTTT.

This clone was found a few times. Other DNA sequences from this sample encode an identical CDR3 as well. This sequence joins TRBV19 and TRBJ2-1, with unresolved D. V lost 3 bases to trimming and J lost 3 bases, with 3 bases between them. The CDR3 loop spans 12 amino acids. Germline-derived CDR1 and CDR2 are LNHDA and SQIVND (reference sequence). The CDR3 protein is CASSISYNEQFF. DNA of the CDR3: TGTGCCAGTAGTATCAGCTACAATGAGCAGTTCTTC.

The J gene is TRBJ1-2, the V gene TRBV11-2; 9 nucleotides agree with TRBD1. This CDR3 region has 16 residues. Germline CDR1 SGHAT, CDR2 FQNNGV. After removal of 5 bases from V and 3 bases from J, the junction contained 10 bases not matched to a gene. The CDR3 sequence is CASSLGQGRFDYGYTF. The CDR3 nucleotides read TGTGCCAGCAGCCTGGGACAGGGAAGGTTTGACTATGGCTACACCTTC.